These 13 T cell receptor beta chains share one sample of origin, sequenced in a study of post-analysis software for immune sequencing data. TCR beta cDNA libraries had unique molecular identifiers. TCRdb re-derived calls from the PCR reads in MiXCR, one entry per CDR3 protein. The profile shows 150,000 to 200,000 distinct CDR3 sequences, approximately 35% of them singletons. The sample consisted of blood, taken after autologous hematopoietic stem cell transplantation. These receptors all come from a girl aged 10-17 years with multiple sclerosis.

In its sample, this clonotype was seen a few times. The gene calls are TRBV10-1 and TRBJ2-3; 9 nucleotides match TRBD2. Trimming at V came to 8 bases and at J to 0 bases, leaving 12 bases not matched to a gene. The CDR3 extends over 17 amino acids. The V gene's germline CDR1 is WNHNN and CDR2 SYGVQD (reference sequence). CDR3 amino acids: CASLWASGAASTDTQYF. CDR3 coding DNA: TGCGCCAGCTTGTGGGCTAGCGGGGCCGCTAGCACAGATACGCAGTATTTT.

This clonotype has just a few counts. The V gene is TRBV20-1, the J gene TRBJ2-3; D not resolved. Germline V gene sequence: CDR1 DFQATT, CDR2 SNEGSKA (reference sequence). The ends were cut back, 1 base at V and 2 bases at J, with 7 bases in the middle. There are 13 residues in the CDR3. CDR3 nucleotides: TGCAGTGCTAGAGGGCAGAACACAGATACGCAGTATTTT. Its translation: CSARGQNTDTQYF.

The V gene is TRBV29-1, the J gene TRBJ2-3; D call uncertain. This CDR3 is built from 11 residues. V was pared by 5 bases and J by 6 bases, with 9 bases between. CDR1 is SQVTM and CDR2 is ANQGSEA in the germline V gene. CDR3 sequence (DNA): TGCAGCGTTTCCCGGTCGGATACGCAGTATTTT. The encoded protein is CSVSRSDTQYF.

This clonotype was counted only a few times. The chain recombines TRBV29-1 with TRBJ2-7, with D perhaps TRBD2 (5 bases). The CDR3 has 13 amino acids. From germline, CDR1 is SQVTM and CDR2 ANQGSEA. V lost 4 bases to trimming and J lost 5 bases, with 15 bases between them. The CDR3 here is CSVVLASSDEQYF. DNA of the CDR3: TGCAGCGTTGTGTTGGCTAGCAGCGACGAGCAGTACTTC.

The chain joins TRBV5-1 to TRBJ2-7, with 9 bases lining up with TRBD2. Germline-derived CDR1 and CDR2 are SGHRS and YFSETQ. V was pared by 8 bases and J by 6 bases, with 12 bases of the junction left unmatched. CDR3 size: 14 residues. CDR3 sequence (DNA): TGCGCCAGAAGGCTAGCGGGACTACCCTTCGAGCAGTACTTC. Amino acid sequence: CARRLAGLPFEQYF.

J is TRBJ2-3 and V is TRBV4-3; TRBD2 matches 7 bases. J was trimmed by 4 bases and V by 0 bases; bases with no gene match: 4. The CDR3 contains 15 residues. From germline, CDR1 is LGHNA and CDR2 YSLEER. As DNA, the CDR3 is TGCGCCAGCAGCCAAGAAGGCGGGAGCGCAGATACGCAGTATTTT. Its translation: CASSQEGGSADTQYF.

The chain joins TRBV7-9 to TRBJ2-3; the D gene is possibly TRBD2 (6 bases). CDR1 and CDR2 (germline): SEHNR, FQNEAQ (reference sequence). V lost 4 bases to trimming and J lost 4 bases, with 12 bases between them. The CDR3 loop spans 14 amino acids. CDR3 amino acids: CASSSGVGADTQYF. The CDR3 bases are TGTGCCAGCAGCTCGGGAGTGGGAGCAGATACGCAGTATTTT.

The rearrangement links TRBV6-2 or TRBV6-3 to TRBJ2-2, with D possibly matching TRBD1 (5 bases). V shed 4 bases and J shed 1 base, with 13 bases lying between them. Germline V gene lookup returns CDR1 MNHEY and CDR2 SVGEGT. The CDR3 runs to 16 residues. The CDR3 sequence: CASSSDNILNTGELFF. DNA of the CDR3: TGTGCCAGCAGTTCGGACAACATTCTGAACACCGGGGAGCTGTTTTTT.

CDR3 protein: CATTTSRPGQKMGYEQYF. The CDR3 nucleotides are TGTGCCACCACAACATCCCGGCCCGGACAGAAGATGGGGTACGAGCAGTACTTC. This sequence joins TRBV28 and TRBJ2-5; D is perhaps TRBD1 (6 bases). The J call may not be correct, given that the DNA end is closer to TRBJ2-7. The CDR3 consists of 18 residues. From germline, CDR1 is MDHEN and CDR2 SYDVKM.

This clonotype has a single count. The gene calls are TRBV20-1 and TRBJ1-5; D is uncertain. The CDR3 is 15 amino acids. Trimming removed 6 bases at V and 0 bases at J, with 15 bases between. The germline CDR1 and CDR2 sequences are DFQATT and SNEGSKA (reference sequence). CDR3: CSAPGEGYSNQPQHF. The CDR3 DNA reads TGCAGTGCCCCTGGAGAAGGATATAGCAATCAGCCCCAGCATTTT.

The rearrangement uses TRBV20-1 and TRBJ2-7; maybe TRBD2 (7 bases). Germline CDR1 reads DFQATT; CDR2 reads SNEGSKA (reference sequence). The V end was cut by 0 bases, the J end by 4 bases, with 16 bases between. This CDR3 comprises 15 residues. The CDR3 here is CSARDIGGPTYEQYF. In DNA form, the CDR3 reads TGCAGTGCTAGAGATATCGGGGGGCCGACATACGAGCAGTACTTC.

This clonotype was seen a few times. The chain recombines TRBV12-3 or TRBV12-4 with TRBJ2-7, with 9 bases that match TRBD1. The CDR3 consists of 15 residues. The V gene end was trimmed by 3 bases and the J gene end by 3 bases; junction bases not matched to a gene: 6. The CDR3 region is CASSFPGQGVYEQYF. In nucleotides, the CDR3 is TGTGCCAGCAGTTTCCCGGGACAGGGAGTCTACGAGCAGTACTTC.

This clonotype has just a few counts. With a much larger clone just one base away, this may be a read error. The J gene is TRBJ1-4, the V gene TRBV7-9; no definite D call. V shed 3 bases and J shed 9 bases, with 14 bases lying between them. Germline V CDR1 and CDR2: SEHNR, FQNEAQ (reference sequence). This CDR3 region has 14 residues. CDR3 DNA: TGTGCCAGCAGCTTCGGTCGTGGAGGCAAAAAACTGTTTTTT. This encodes CASSFGRGGKKLFF. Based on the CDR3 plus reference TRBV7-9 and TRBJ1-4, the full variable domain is DTGVSQNPRHKITKRGQNVTFRCDPISEHNRLYWYRQTLGQGPEFLTYFQNEAQLEKSRLLSDRFSAERPKGSFSTLEIQRTEQGDSAMYLCASSFGRGGKKLFFGSGTQLSVL.